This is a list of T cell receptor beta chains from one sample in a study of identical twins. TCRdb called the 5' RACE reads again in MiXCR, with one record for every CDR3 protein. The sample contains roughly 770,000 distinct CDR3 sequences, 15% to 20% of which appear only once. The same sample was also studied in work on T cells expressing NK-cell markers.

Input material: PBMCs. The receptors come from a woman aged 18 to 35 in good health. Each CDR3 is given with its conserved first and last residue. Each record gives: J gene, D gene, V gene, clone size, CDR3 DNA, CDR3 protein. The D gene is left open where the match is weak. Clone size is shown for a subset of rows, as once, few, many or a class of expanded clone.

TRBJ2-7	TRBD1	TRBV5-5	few	TGTGCCAGCAGCTTGGAGTGGACGGGACAGGCAAAATACGAGCAGTACTTC	CASSLEWTGQAKYEQYF
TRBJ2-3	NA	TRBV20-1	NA	TGCAGTGCTAGAGGGGCGGTAACAGATACGCAGTATTTT	CSARGAVTDTQYF
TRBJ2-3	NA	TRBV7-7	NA	TGTGCTAGCAGCTTAGACGTAGCAGATACGCAGTATTTT	CASSLDVADTQYF
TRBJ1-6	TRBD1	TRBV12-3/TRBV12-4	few	TGTGCCAGCAGTTTAGGGGGACAGGGGTATTCACCCCTCCACTTT	CASSLGGQGYSPLHF
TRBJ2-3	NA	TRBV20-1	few	TGCAGTGCTAGCGTCAGACGGGGAGATACGCAGTATTTT	CSASVRRGDTQYF
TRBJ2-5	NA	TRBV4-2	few	TGTGCCAGCAGCCCTGTGGATGGTGGGGAGACCCAGTACTTC	CASSPVDGGETQYF
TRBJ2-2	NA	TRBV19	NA	TGTGCCAGTAGTTACCGACACGGCAACACCGGGGAGCTGTTTTTT	CASSYRHGNTGELFF
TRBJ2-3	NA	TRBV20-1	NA	TGCAGTGCTAGAGATTGGGCGGTTCTTGCTAGCACAGATACGCAGTATTTT	CSARDWAVLASTDTQYF
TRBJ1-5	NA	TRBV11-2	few	TGTGCCAGCAGCTACGAAGGGAATCAGCCCCAGCATTTT	CASSYEGNQPQHF
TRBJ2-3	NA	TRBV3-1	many	TGTGCCAGCAGCCAAGAAAAATGGTGGGCTCTAGTCCCTAGACAGGGCACAGATACGCAGTATTTT	CASSQEKWWALVPRQGTDTQYF
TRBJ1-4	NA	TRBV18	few	TGTGCCAGCTCACCGGGGAGCCCTAATGAAAAACTGTTTTTT	CASSPGSPNEKLFF
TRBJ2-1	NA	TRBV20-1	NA	TGCAGTGCTGAAGCAGTAGAAAGCTCCTACAATGAGCAGTTCTTC	CSAEAVESSYNEQFF
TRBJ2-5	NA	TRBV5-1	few	TGCGCCAGCAGCTCGGAGGGGTCAGAGACCCAGTACTTC	CASSSEGSETQYF
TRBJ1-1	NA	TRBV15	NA	TGTGCCACCAGCAGACAGTTTGAAGCTTTCTTT	CATSRQFEAFF
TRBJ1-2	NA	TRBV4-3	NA	TGCGCCAGCAGCCGAACGGACCGAGGGGACTATGGCTACACCTTC	CASSRTDRGDYGYTF
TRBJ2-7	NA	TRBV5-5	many	TGTGCCAGCAGCTTGATCCCTCTCTACGAGCAGTACTTC	CASSLIPLYEQYF
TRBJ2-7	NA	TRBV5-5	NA	TGTGCCAGCAGTTCTTTGGGGGTGTTCGACGAGCAGTACTTC	CASSSLGVFDEQYF
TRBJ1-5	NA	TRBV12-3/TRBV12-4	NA	TGTGCCAGCAGTTTAGGCAGGTTGAGCAATCAGCCCCAGCATTTT	CASSLGRLSNQPQHF
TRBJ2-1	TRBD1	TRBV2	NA	TGTGCCAGCAGTAACATCGGACAGGGTCAGTTCTTC	CASSNIGQGQFF